This TCR beta chain stems from a study of OX40 agonist ivuxolimab in advanced cancers. The study's findings and limits: Within 6 weeks, CD4+ and CD8+ blood T cells expanded clonally at 0.1 to 3.0 mg/kg.

Germline V gene data show CDR1 as SGHVS and CDR2 as FNYEAQ. Trimming left V 5 bases short and J 5 bases short, with 12 bases between. This CDR3 contains 13 residues. Clones were read by immunoSEQ multiplex PCR, and TCRdb kept only the in-frame ones, dropping some. The sample comprises about 100,000 clones, about 91% of which are singletons, and over 0.6% rests with the top ten. Only one count was recorded for this clone. Its antigen is currently unknown. Material: CD4+ or CD8+ T cells sorted from blood, obtained in a trial of the OX40 agonist ivuxolimab. The chain carries TRBV7-6 and TRBJ1-1, with D possibly TRBD1 on 5 matching bases. This sequence originates from an adult with an advanced solid tumor such as melanoma, head and neck, liver or kidney cancer. The CDR3 loop is CASSEGRGTEAFF. The CDR3 DNA sequence: TGTGCCAGCAGCGAGGGTCGGGGGACTGAAGCTTTCTTT.